The next 21 T cell receptor beta chains were all read from a single sample in a study of blood T cell repertoires in COVID-19. Using immunoSEQ multiplex PCR, the repertoire was profiled, and TCRdb retains in-frame clones only, with some absent. The sample consists of 340,000 or so clones, 80% to 90% of them appearing once. Sequencing used peripheral blood. These receptors were taken from a man in his thirties or forties with active or convalescent COVID-19.

This chain uses TRBV6-5 with TRBJ1-4, with D hard to call. Trimming stripped 7 bases from V and 7 bases from J, with 16 bases between. CDR3 length equals 14 residues. Germline CDR1 is MNHEY and CDR2 is SVGAGI. CDR3 sequence: CASTPEGGSEKLFF. In DNA form, the CDR3 reads TGTGCCAGCACCCCGGAGGGAGGAAGTGAAAAACTGTTTTTT.

The rearrangement uses TRBV19 and TRBJ1-2, with 10 bases identical to TRBD1. V was clipped by 7 bases and J by 4 bases; unmatched bases: 9. The CDR3 is 15 residues long. The germline V gene encodes CDR1 LNHDA and CDR2 SQIVND (reference sequence). This CDR3 is CASNPDRGRSYGYTF. DNA for the CDR3: TGTGCCAGTAACCCCGACAGGGGGCGAAGCTATGGCTACACCTTC.

This chain uses TRBV7-2 with TRBJ2-7; a weak D match, TRBD2 (6 bases). Germline CDR1 and CDR2: SGHTA and FQGNSA. Deletions cut 1 base from V and 3 bases from J, with 10 bases between. The CDR3 spans 14 residues. The CDR3 DNA sequence: TGTGCCAGCAGCTTAGAGGACGGGGGCTACGAGCAGTACTTC. It is translated as CASSLEDGGYEQYF.

This chain uses TRBV18 with TRBJ1-1; TRBD1 agrees at 8 bases. CDR1 is KGHSH, CDR2 LQKENI, per germline. The CDR3 consists of 15 residues. Losses at the gene ends were 4 bases for V and 1 base for J; bases not matched to a gene: 5. CDR3 DNA sequence: TGTGCCAGCTCACAGTCCGGGACAGGGAACACTGAAGCTTTCTTT. Encoded protein: CASSQSGTGNTEAFF. Variable domain in full (rest from reference TRBV18 and TRBJ1-1): NAGVMQNPRHLVRRRGQEARLRCSPMKGHSHVYWYRQLPEEGLKFMVYLQKENIIDESGMPKERFSAEFPKEGPSILRIQQVVRGDSAAYFCASSQSGTGNTEAFFGQGTRLTVV.

The chain carries TRBV4-3 and TRBJ1-3; tentative D call: TRBD1 (6 bases). The germline V and J ends were trimmed by 0 bases and 2 bases, with 14 bases remaining between them. This CDR3 has 17 residues. Germline V gene lookup returns CDR1 LGHNA and CDR2 YSLEER. The CDR3: CASSQDRARGTGNTIYF. The CDR3 nucleotides read TGCGCCAGCAGCCAAGATCGAGCCAGGGGCACTGGAAACACCATATATTTT.

The chain joins TRBV21-1 to TRBJ1-4; the table gives TRBD1 as D, unverified against the DNA. TRBV21-1 is reported as a pseudogene. The CDR3 runs 14 residues. CDR3 sequence: CASSKGRGHEKLFF. DNA of the CDR3: TGTGCCAGCAGCAAAGGCAGGGGACATGAAAAACTGTTTTTT.

The genes are TRBV27 and TRBJ1-6; tentative D call: TRBD1 (5 bases). The V gene lost 4 bases and the J gene lost 10 bases, with 14 bases spanning the gap. Germline V gene sequence: CDR1 MNHEY, CDR2 SMNVEV (reference sequence). The CDR3 covers 14 residues. CDR3 sequence: CASSSQGGDSPLHF. The CDR3 nucleotides are TGTGCCAGCAGTTCCCAGGGTGGAGACTCACCCCTCCACTTT.

The chain combines TRBV29-1 with TRBJ2-5, with a weak D call TRBD2 (6 bases). The CDR3 runs 12 residues. Germline CDR1 and CDR2: SQVTM and ANQGSEA. With 6 bases removed from V and 3 bases from J, the gap between germline ends came to 11 bases. CDR3 DNA sequence: TGCAGCGTGAACCGGGGGAAAGAGACCCAGTACTTC. Protein sequence: CSVNRGKETQYF.

V usage is TRBV9 and J usage is TRBJ2-7, with D tentatively TRBD2 (5 bases). CDR1 and CDR2 (germline): SGDLS, YYNGEE. V lost 4 bases and J lost 3, with 14 bases in between. CDR3 length: 14 residues. CDR3 sequence (DNA): TGTGCCAGCAGCCCTACTCGAGGGTACTACGAGCAGTACTTC. This gives the protein CASSPTRGYYEQYF.

This chain uses TRBV14 with TRBJ2-3, with 9 bases matching TRBD2. V was clipped by 2 bases and J by 3 bases; unmatched bases: 6. The germline CDR1 and CDR2 sequences are SGHDN and FVKESK. The CDR3 is made up of 16 amino acids. This CDR3 reads CASSQFNLAGTDTQYF. CDR3 nucleotide sequence: TGTGCCAGCAGCCAATTCAATCTAGCGGGGACAGATACGCAGTATTTT.

The genes are TRBV29-1 and TRBJ2-7; D remains unclear. The CDR3 has 12 amino acids. Germline assignment: CDR1 SQVTM and CDR2 ANQGSEA. With 4 bases removed from V and 0 bases from J, the gap between germline ends came to 7 bases. The CDR3 reads CSVVPSSYEQYF. The CDR3, as DNA: TGCAGCGTTGTCCCGAGCTCCTACGAGCAGTACTTC.

This chain links TRBV30 with TRBJ1-5, with 7 bases matching TRBD1. This CDR3 spans 14 amino acids. Germline V gene data show CDR1 as GTSNPN and CDR2 as SVGIG (reference sequence). The junction had 7 bases not matched to a gene; V was cut back by 2 bases and J by 6 bases. Written as DNA, the CDR3 is TGTGCCTGGAGTATGACAGGGTCGGGTCAGCCCCAGCATTTT. As protein: CAWSMTGSGQPQHF.

The chain uses TRBV24-1 and TRBJ2-6, with D uncertain. This CDR3 is 13 amino acids long. The V and J ends lost 12 bases and 2 bases respectively, with 10 bases between them. The germline V gene encodes CDR1 KGHDR and CDR2 SFDVKD. DNA of the CDR3: TGTGCCTCCGGTCCGCCTGGGGCCAACGTCCTGACTTTC. Translating it yields CASGPPGANVLTF.

This clone was detected once. The rearrangement joins TRBV7-8 to TRBJ2-1; 11 bases agree with TRBD2. The CDR3 sequence is 15 residues long. The V gene end was trimmed by 5 bases and the J gene end by 9 bases; junction bases not matched to a gene: 9. Germline CDR1 and CDR2: SGHVS and FQNEAQ. CDR3 region: CASSPGTSGWGEQFF. The CDR3 DNA sequence: TGTGCCAGCAGCCCGGGGACTAGCGGTTGGGGTGAGCAGTTCTTC.

In this sample, this clone turned up once. The chain recombines TRBV6-2 or TRBV6-3 with TRBJ1-2; 7 bases agree with TRBD1. Germline V gives CDR1 MNHEY, CDR2 SVGEGT. J gave up 6 bases and V 4 bases, and 5 bases lay outside the gene matches. The CDR3 extends over 13 amino acids. The CDR3 DNA reads TGTGCCAGCAGTTGGCAGGGGGAAGATGGCTACACCTTC. As protein: CASSWQGEDGYTF.

CDR3 amino acids: CASSSTGITDTQYF. In DNA, the CDR3 is TGTGCCAGCAGCTCGACAGGTATCACAGATACGCAGTATTTT. This chain joins TRBV7-3 and TRBJ2-3; a possible D gene is TRBD1 (6 bases). This CDR3 comprises 14 residues. The germline gives CDR1 SGHTA, CDR2 FQGTGA. V lost 4 bases to trimming and J lost 2 bases, with 10 bases between them.

Points on this clone: A read error may account for a junction end that differs from germline. The chain carries TRBV15 and TRBJ2-7; TRBD1 aligns across 11 bases. This CDR3 spans 15 amino acids. Germline CDR1 LNHNV, CDR2 YYDKDF (reference sequence). The CDR3 sequence is CATSREGQGAYEQYF. CDR3 nucleotide sequence: TGTGCCACCAGCCGAGAGGGACAGGGGGCCTACGAGCAGTACTTC.

This chain joins TRBV4-3 and TRBJ1-2, with 7 bases aligning to TRBD1. The length of the CDR3 is 15 residues. The germline gives CDR1 LGHNA, CDR2 YSLEER. Trimming took 0 bases from V and 4 from J; bases not matched to a gene: 5. CDR3 bases: TGCGCCAGCAGCCAAGATCGTCCAGGGGGCTATGGCTACACCTTC. This encodes CASSQDRPGGYGYTF.

The rearrangement joins TRBV7-2 to TRBJ1-4; TRBD1 is a possible D gene (5 bases). Trimming cost V 5 bases and J 8 bases, with 18 bases left between them. The CDR3 extends over 15 amino acids. Germline CDR1 reads SGHTA; CDR2 reads FQGNSA. This CDR3 is CASSPDPGGQEKLFF. Here the CDR3 DNA reads TGTGCCAGCAGCCCAGACCCCGGGGGTCAGGAAAAACTGTTTTTT.

The chain recombines TRBV4-2 with TRBJ1-2; D is possibly TRBD1 (5 bases). CDR1 is LGHNA and CDR2 is YNFKEQ in the germline V gene. This CDR3 is built from 14 residues. Between the trimmed V and J ends, which lost 4 bases and 2 bases, there was a span of 11 bases. CDR3 DNA: TGTGCCAGCAGCCCCCAAAAGGGGAACTATGGCTACACCTTC. It is translated as CASSPQKGNYGYTF.

The chain recombines TRBV7-9 with TRBJ2-3; D perhaps matches TRBD2 (5 bases). This CDR3 spans 17 amino acids. V gave up 6 bases and J gave up 3 bases, with 22 bases separating them. Germline V gene sequence: CDR1 SEHNR, CDR2 FQNEAQ (reference sequence). In nucleotides, the CDR3 is TGTGCCAGCAGTCTAGGAGGTGGCACCCTTAAGACAGATACGCAGTATTTT. Amino acid sequence: CASSLGGGTLKTDTQYF. Together with reference TRBV7-9 and TRBJ2-3, the CDR3 gives the full variable domain: DTGVSQNPRHKITKRGQNVTFRCDPISEHNRLYWYRQTLGQGPEFLTYFQNEAQLEKSRLLSDRFSAERPKGSFSTLEIQRTEQGDSAMYLCASSLGGGTLKTDTQYFGPGTRLTVL.